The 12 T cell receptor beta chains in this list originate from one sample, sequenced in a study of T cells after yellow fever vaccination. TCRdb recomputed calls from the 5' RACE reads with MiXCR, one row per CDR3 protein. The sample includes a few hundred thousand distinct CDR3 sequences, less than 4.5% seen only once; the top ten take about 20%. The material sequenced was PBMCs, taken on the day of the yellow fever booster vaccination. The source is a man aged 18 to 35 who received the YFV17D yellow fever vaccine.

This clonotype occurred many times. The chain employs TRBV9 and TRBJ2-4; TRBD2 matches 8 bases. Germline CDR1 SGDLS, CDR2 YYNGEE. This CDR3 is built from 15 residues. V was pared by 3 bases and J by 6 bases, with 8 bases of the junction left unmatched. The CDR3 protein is CASSAHPGGINIQYF. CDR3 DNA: TGTGCCAGCAGCGCCCACCCGGGGGGGATAAACATTCAGTACTTC.

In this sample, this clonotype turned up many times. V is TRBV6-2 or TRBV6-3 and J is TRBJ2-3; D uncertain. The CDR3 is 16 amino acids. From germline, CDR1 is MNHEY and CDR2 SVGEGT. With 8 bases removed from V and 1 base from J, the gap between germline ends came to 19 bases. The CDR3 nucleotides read TGTGCCAGCCGCTTTCGGAGCTCGTTGGGCACAGATACGCAGTATTTT. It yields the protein CASRFRSSLGTDTQYF.

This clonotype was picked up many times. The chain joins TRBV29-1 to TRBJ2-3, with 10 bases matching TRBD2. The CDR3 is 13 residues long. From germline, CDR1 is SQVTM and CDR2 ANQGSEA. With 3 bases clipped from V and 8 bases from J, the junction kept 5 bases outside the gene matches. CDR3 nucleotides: TGCAGCGTTGATAGCGGGGGGCTGGGTACGCAGTATTTT. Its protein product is CSVDSGGLGTQYF.

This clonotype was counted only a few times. The CDR3 region has the DNA TGCAGTTCTCTGTCTAGCGGGGGAACCCAAGAGACCCAGTACTTC. Translation gives CSSLSSGGTQETQYF. The chain couples TRBV20-1 to TRBJ2-5, with TRBD2 matching 10 bases. Germline assignment: CDR1 DFQATT and CDR2 SNEGSKA (reference sequence). The junction had 10 bases not matched to a gene; V was cut back by 8 bases and J by 1 base. The CDR3 runs to 15 residues.

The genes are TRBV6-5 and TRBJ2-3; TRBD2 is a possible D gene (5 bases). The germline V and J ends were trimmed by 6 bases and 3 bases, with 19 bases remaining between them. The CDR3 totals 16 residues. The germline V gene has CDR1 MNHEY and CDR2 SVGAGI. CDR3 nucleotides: TGTGCCAGCAGCCTATCTAATAGCGTAGGGACAGATACGCAGTATTTT. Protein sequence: CASSLSNSVGTDTQYF.

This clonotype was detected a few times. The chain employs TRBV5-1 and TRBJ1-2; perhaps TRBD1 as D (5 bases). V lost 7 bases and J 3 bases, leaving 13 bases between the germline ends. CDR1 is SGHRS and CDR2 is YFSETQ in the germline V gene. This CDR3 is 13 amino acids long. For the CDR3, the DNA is TGCGCCAGCGGGTACGGGGGACACTATGGCTACACCTTC. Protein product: CASGYGGHYGYTF.

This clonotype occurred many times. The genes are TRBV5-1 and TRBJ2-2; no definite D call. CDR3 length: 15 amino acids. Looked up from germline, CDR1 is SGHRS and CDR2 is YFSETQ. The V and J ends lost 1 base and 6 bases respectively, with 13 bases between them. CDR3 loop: CASSLSLGLPGELFF. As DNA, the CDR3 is TGCGCCAGCAGCTTGAGTCTGGGCCTGCCCGGGGAGCTGTTTTTT.

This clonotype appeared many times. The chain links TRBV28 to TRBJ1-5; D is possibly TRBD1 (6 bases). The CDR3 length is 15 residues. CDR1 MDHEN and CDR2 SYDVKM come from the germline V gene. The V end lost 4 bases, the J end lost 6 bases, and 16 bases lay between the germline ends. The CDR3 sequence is CASSYLTGAGQPQHF. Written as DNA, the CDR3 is TGTGCCAGCAGTTACCTCACGGGGGCGGGTCAGCCCCAGCATTTT.

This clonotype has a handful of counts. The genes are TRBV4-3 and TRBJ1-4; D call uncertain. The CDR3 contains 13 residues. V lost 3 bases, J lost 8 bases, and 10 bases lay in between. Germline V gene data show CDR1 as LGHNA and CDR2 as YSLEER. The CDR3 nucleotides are TGCGCCAGCAGCCAGAGATCGGGGGAAAAACTGTTTTTT. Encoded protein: CASSQRSGEKLFF.

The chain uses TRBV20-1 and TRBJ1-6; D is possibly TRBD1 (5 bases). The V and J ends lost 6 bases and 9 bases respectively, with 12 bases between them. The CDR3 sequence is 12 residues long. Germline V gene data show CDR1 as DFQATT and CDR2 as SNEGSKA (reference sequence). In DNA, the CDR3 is TGCAGTGCCGTAGACAGTGCTTCACCCCTCCACTTT. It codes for CSAVDSASPLHF.

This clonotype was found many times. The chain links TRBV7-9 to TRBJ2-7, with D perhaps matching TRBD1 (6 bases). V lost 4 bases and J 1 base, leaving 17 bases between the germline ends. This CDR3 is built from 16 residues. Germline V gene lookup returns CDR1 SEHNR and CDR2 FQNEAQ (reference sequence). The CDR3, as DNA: TGTGCCAGCAGCTCTTCCCCGGGACACCTATCCTACGAGCAGTACTTC. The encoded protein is CASSSSPGHLSYEQYF.

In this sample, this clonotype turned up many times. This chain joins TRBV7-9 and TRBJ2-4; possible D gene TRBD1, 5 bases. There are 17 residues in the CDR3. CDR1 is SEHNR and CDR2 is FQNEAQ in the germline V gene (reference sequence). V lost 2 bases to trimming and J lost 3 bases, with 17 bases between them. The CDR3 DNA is TGTGCCAGCAGCTTAAGGGGCGGCAGCCTTTTCAAAAACATTCAGTACTTC. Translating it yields CASSLRGGSLFKNIQYF.